Below, 29 T cell receptor beta chains from the same sample are listed, as sequenced in a study of blood T cell repertoires in COVID-19. This table comes from immunoSEQ multiplex PCR, and its TCRdb copy is limited to in-frame clones, with some not included. Here the sample spans 160,000 or so clones, more than 75% being singletons. What was sequenced was peripheral blood. The receptors were gathered from a woman in her forties or fifties with COVID-19, enrolled during active disease.

This chain joins TRBV20-1 and TRBJ1-2, with unresolved D. This CDR3 has 15 amino acids. From germline, CDR1 is DFQATT and CDR2 SNEGSKA (reference sequence). V gave up 3 bases and J gave up 8 bases, with 22 bases separating them. CDR3 sequence reads: CSASDDPQSPRGYTF. DNA of the CDR3: TGCAGTGCTAGTGACGACCCACAGTCTCCAAGGGGCTACACCTTC.

This chain connects TRBV18 to TRBJ2-5; D may be TRBD2 (5 bases). V lost 0 bases and J lost 5, with 10 bases in between. CDR1 and CDR2 (germline): KGHSH, LQKENI. This CDR3 has 14 residues. The CDR3 DNA reads as TGTGCCAGCTCACCACCGGGGAGTACGGAGACCCAGTACTTC. It codes for CASSPPGSTETQYF. Supplemented by reference TRBV18 and TRBJ2-5, the full variable domain reads NAGVMQNPRHLVRRRGQEARLRCSPMKGHSHVYWYRQLPEEGLKFMVYLQKENIIDESGMPKERFSAEFPKEGPSILRIQQVVRGDSAAYFCASSPPGSTETQYFGPGTRLLVL.

Concerning this clone: Other nucleotide sequences from this sample produce the same CDR3. The CDR3 nucleotides read TGTGCCAGTAGTATCGGACAGGGGGCTTATGGCTACACCTTC. Residues: CASSIGQGAYGYTF. The chain couples TRBV19 to TRBJ1-2; the match to TRBD1 covers 11 bases. V lost 3 bases, J lost 5 bases, and 2 bases stayed unmatched. CDR1 and CDR2 (germline): LNHDA, SQIVND (reference sequence). The CDR3 totals 14 residues.

This sequence joins TRBV7-9 and TRBJ2-5; TRBD1 matches 7 bases. The CDR3 sequence is 13 residues long. Germline values: CDR1 SEHNR, CDR2 FQNEAQ (reference sequence). The V and J ends lost 6 bases and 3 bases, in that order; junction bases with no gene match: 4. CDR3 DNA sequence: TGTGCCAGCAGGGTGACAGGGAAAGAGACCCAGTACTTC. It translates to CASRVTGKETQYF.

The J gene is TRBJ2-7, the V gene TRBV5-5, with 9 bases that match TRBD2. The CDR3 contains 14 residues. Germline V gives CDR1 SGHKS, CDR2 YYEKEE (reference sequence). With V trimmed by 4 bases and J by 4 bases, 6 bases remained unmatched. CDR3 DNA sequence: TGTGCCAGCAGCCTAAGGACTAGCGCGTACGAGCAGTACTTC. Its protein product is CASSLRTSAYEQYF.

This clone occurred once. This chain joins TRBV14 and TRBJ1-6; possibly TRBD1 for D (6 bases). The CDR3 extends over 17 amino acids. V was pared by 7 bases and J by 7 bases, with 23 bases between. The germline CDR1 and CDR2 sequences are SGHDN and FVKESK. The CDR3 region has the DNA TGTGCCAGCACAGTCCCTGACAGGTCCGTCTCAAATTCACCCCTCCACTTT. Residues: CASTVPDRSVSNSPLHF.

The chain carries TRBV11-1 and TRBJ2-2, with D possibly TRBD1 on 5 matching bases. This CDR3 is 15 amino acids long. The V end was cut by 1 base, the J end by 6 bases, with 12 bases between. Germline values: CDR1 SGHAT, CDR2 FQDESV (reference sequence). This chain's CDR3 is CASSLGQGRAGELFF. The CDR3 DNA reads as TGTGCCAGCAGCTTAGGTCAGGGAAGGGCCGGGGAGCTGTTTTTT.

The chain is built from TRBV5-6 and TRBJ1-2; 8 positions match TRBD1. The junction had 7 bases not matched to a gene; V was cut back by 5 bases and J by 7 bases. The CDR3 covers 13 residues. CDR1 and CDR2 (germline): SGHDT, YYEEEE. As DNA, the CDR3 is TGTGCCAGCAGGCGACAGGGGTACCTTGGCTACACCTTC. It translates to CASRRQGYLGYTF.

The rearrangement joins TRBV7-9 to TRBJ1-1, with D maybe TRBD1 (6 bases). The germline V and J ends were trimmed by 5 bases and 4 bases, with 14 bases remaining between them. The CDR3 totals 14 residues. The germline V gene has CDR1 SEHNR and CDR2 FQNEAQ (reference sequence). The CDR3 DNA is TGTGCCAGCAGCCTAGGACAGTTCTCCACTGAAGCTTTCTTT. It yields the protein CASSLGQFSTEAFF.

CDR3 nucleotides: TGTGCCAGCAGGCCAGGGTGGAACACTGAAGCTTTCTTT. Translating gives CASRPGWNTEAFF. This sequence joins TRBV28 and TRBJ1-1, with D possibly being TRBD1 (5 bases). V dropped 6 bases and J dropped 1 base, with 9 bases sitting between them. The CDR3 has 13 amino acids. CDR1 is MDHEN and CDR2 is SYDVKM in the germline V gene.

V is TRBV6-2 or TRBV6-3 and J is TRBJ2-7, with a possible D match to TRBD2 (5 bases). The length of the CDR3 is 13 residues. Trimming took 0 bases from V and 5 from J, leaving 8 bases between them. Germline V CDR1 and CDR2: MNHEY, SVGEGT. CDR3 amino acids: CASSYSGVNEQYF. For the CDR3, the DNA is TGTGCCAGCAGTTACTCGGGAGTTAACGAGCAGTACTTC.

This clone came up once. The J gene is TRBJ2-7, the V gene TRBV29-1, with no clear D. The V gene's germline CDR1 is SQVTM and CDR2 ANQGSEA. Trimming took 2 bases from V and 3 from J, leaving 5 bases between them. This CDR3 region has 11 residues. The CDR3 DNA sequence: TGCAGCGTTGAAATTCTCTACGAGCAGTACTTC. Its translation: CSVEILYEQYF.

The genes are TRBV4-1 and TRBJ2-7; TRBD2 aligns across 9 bases. CDR1 MGHRA and CDR2 YSYEKL come from the germline V gene. The CDR3 is 15 residues long. V gave up 4 bases and J gave up 3 bases; unmatched junction bases: 7. CDR3: CASSLLTSGDYEQYF. Here the CDR3 DNA reads TGCGCCAGCAGCCTCCTGACTAGCGGAGACTACGAGCAGTACTTC.

The V and J genes are TRBV5-1 and TRBJ2-5, with TRBD2 identical over 8 bases. The CDR3 has 15 amino acids. The ends lost 1 base at V and 2 bases at J; junction bases unmatched: 4. The germline V gene has CDR1 SGHRS and CDR2 YFSETQ. CDR3 nucleotide sequence: TGCGCCAGCAGCTTGAGTAGCGGGACTCAAGAGACCCAGTACTTC. As protein: CASSLSSGTQETQYF. The full variable domain, its missing parts supplied by reference TRBV5-1 and TRBJ2-5, is KAGVTQTPRYLIKTRGQQVTLSCSPISGHRSVSWYQQTPGQGLQFLFEYFSETQRNKGNFPGRFSGRQFSNSRSEMNVSTLELGDSALYLCASSLSSGTQETQYFGPGTRLLVL.

This clone has just one count. The chain links TRBV3-1 (or the pseudogene TRBV3-2) to TRBJ1-3, with 7 bases aligning to TRBD1. The junction had 9 bases not matched to a gene; V was cut back by 7 bases and J by 3 bases. The CDR3 contains 15 residues. CDR1 LGHDT and CDR2 YNNKEL come from the germline V gene (reference sequence). The CDR3 here is CASTGQALFGNTIYF. Written as DNA, the CDR3 is TGTGCCAGCACCGGACAGGCCCTGTTTGGAAACACCATATATTTT.

This chain joins TRBV28 and TRBJ1-2, with D possibly being TRBD1 (5 bases). The ends were cut back, 4 bases at V and 2 bases at J, with 11 bases in the middle. Germline V gene sequence: CDR1 MDHEN, CDR2 SYDVKM. This CDR3 has 14 residues. CDR3 sequence reads: CASSSPRQNYGYTF. In nucleotides, the CDR3 is TGTGCCAGCAGTTCCCCAAGACAGAACTATGGCTACACCTTC.

The CDR3 loop reads CASSEVTGSGNTIYF. In DNA, the CDR3 is TGTGCCAGCAGTGAAGTAACAGGCTCTGGAAACACCATATATTTT. This chain uses TRBV6-1 with TRBJ1-3; D may be TRBD1 (5 bases). This CDR3 has 15 amino acids. Trimming left V 1 base short and J 0 bases short, with 7 bases between. From germline, CDR1 is MNHNS and CDR2 SASEGT.

The sample holds a few counts of this clone. J is TRBJ2-7 and V is TRBV6-2 or TRBV6-3; D remains ambiguous. The germline V gene encodes CDR1 MNHEY and CDR2 SVGEGT. The CDR3 has 14 amino acids. Trimming pared 2 bases from V and 7 bases from J, leaving 15 bases between. Here the CDR3 DNA reads TGTGCCAGCAGTTACAGGATTGATAGGCGGGAGCAGTACTTC. Its protein is CASSYRIDRREQYF.

Here the CDR3 reads CASIGGGETQYF. The CDR3 coding sequence is TGTGCCAGCATCGGCGGCGGCGAGACCCAGTACTTC. The rearrangement links TRBV5-4 to TRBJ2-5; unclear D gene. The CDR3 runs 12 residues. Germline V gene data show CDR1 as SGHNT and CDR2 as YYREEE (reference sequence). Between the trimmed V and J ends, which lost 6 bases and 5 bases, there was a span of 11 bases.

This sequence joins TRBV7-9 and TRBJ1-2; D gene ambiguous. The CDR3 has 12 amino acids. CDR1 and CDR2 from the germline V gene are SEHNR and FQNEAQ (reference sequence). V was shortened by 4 bases and J by 5 bases, with 8 bases between the two germline ends. Here the CDR3 DNA reads TGTGCCAGCAGCTCGTCGGTATATGGCTACACCTTC. Protein sequence: CASSSSVYGYTF. The variable domain in full, with the rest retrieved from reference TRBV7-9 and TRBJ1-2, is DTGVSQNPRHKITKRGQNVTFRCDPISEHNRLYWYRQTLGQGPEFLTYFQNEAQLEKSRLLSDRFSAERPKGSFSTLEIQRTEQGDSAMYLCASSSSVYGYTFGSGTRLTVV.

The V call is TRBV6-6, the J call TRBJ2-1, with TRBD2 matching 7 bases. The germline CDR1 and CDR2 sequences are MNHNY and SVGAGI (reference sequence). The CDR3 spans 15 residues. V was pared by 2 bases and J by 1 base, with 2 bases of the junction left unmatched. Written as DNA, the CDR3 is TGTGCCAGCAGTTACGTGGGGGGGTCCTACAATGAGCAGTTCTTC. Amino acids: CASSYVGGSYNEQFF.

The chain recombines TRBV30 with TRBJ2-1; D uncertain. Germline CDR1 GTSNPN, CDR2 SVGIG (reference sequence). This CDR3 is built from 11 residues. V was pared by 3 bases and J by 7 bases, with 7 bases between. The CDR3 loop is CAWSHINEQFF. The CDR3 bases are TGTGCCTGGAGCCACATAAATGAGCAGTTCTTC.

The gene calls are TRBV23-1 and TRBJ2-3; D not resolved. TRBV23-1 is annotated as an ORF whose role is uncertain. Trimming stripped 8 bases from V and 1 base from J, with 10 bases between. The CDR3 runs to 13 residues. The CDR3 is CASGQFGTDTQYF. The CDR3 bases are TGCGCCAGCGGCCAGTTTGGCACAGATACGCAGTATTTT.

The chain couples TRBV7-2 to TRBJ1-1; D gene ambiguous. CDR1 is SGHTA, CDR2 FQGNSA, per germline. Trimming cost V 6 bases and J 0 bases, with 11 bases left between them. The CDR3 covers 14 residues. CDR3 coding DNA: TGTGCCAGCAGATCGAGAGCCTTGAACACTGAAGCTTTCTTT. Encoded protein: CASRSRALNTEAFF.

The rearrangement joins TRBV7-8 to TRBJ2-3, with TRBD1 as a possible D gene (6 bases). V shed 5 bases and J shed 0 bases, with 12 bases lying between them. From germline, CDR1 is SGHVS and CDR2 FQNEAQ. This CDR3 has 15 residues. CDR3 in amino acids: CASSPRQESTDTQYF. CDR3 bases: TGTGCCAGCAGCCCCCGACAGGAGAGCACAGATACGCAGTATTTT.

The V gene is TRBV7-9, the J gene TRBJ2-5; 7 nucleotides agree with TRBD1. The V gene's germline CDR1 is SEHNR and CDR2 FQNEAQ (reference sequence). V was pared by 5 bases and J by 2 bases, with 2 bases of the junction left unmatched. This CDR3 has 13 residues. CDR3 bases: TGTGCCAGCAGCGTACAGGGGCAAGAGACCCAGTACTTC. Translation: CASSVQGQETQYF.

This clone was recorded a few times. This chain joins TRBV5-4 and TRBJ2-1; 11 nucleotides line up with TRBD2. Germline V lookup: CDR1 SGHNT, CDR2 YYREEE (reference sequence). The CDR3 length is 15 residues. V shed 6 bases and J 7 bases; nucleotides not matched to a gene: 9. The CDR3 sequence is CASTPLAGATNEQFF. The CDR3 DNA is TGTGCCAGCACCCCACTAGCGGGGGCCACAAATGAGCAGTTCTTC.

This chain joins TRBV2 and TRBJ2-7; weak D call: TRBD1 (6 bases). The germline CDR1 and CDR2 sequences are SNHLY and FYNNEI. This CDR3 contains 12 residues. Deletions cut 6 bases from V and 2 bases from J, with 8 bases between. CDR3 in amino acids: CASRGDTYEQYF. The CDR3 DNA reads as TGTGCCAGCAGAGGGGACACCTACGAGCAGTACTTC.

The chain couples TRBV19 to TRBJ2-1; TRBD1 is a possible D gene (6 bases). With 5 bases removed from V and 5 bases from J, the gap between germline ends came to 19 bases. Germline CDR1 is LNHDA and CDR2 is SQIVND (reference sequence). This CDR3 is 16 amino acids long. CDR3 DNA: TGTGCCAGTAGTGCAGACACAGGGTTTGGCAACAATGAGCAGTTCTTC. Encoded protein: CASSADTGFGNNEQFF.